The 6 T cell receptor beta chains below all came from one sample that was sequenced in a study of blood T cell repertoires in COVID-19 (dated by TCRdb to the early 2020s). The library was produced with the immunoSEQ multiplex PCR assay. This immuneACCESS table, as held by TCRdb, lists in-frame sequences with V and J called but not all clones. Of the missing ones, under half trace to an unresolved V gene in checked studies; the others have no known cause. The sample table lists 130,000 to 150,000 clones, more than 75% of them with a count of one. The top ten clones comprise roughly 4.9% of the sample. The sample consisted of peripheral blood. These receptors were collected from a woman in her 70s with COVID-19, enrolled during active disease.

The rearrangement joins TRBV2 to TRBJ2-1; TRBD2 matches 10 bases. CDR1 is SNHLY, CDR2 FYNNEI, per germline. This CDR3 spans 16 amino acids. The V and J ends lost 6 bases and 4 bases, in that order; junction bases with no gene match: 9. CDR3 residues: CASRGSSGGLYNEQFF. CDR3 nucleotides: TGTGCCAGCAGAGGGTCTAGCGGGGGTTTGTACAATGAGCAGTTCTTC.

The J gene is TRBJ1-2, the V gene TRBV9, with D perhaps TRBD1 (5 bases). V was trimmed by 1 base and J by 4 bases, leaving 17 bases between them. Germline assignment: CDR1 SGDLS and CDR2 YYNGEE. This CDR3 has 16 residues. This CDR3 is CASSVRGDSVSYGYTF. CDR3 sequence (DNA): TGTGCCAGCAGCGTAAGAGGAGACAGCGTTTCCTATGGCTACACCTTC.

V gene TRBV6-2 or TRBV6-3 combines with J gene TRBJ2-2, with TRBD1 matching 10 bases. CDR1 is MNHEY, CDR2 SVGEGT, per germline. The CDR3 runs to 15 residues. Trimming cost V 4 bases and J 7 bases; bases outside gene matches: 6. The CDR3 region is CASSSRQGAIGELFF. The CDR3 nucleotides read TGTGCCAGCAGTTCTAGACAGGGGGCAATCGGGGAGCTGTTTTTT.

The chain joins TRBV5-1 to TRBJ1-5; D is unclear. Germline loops: CDR1 SGHRS, CDR2 YFSETQ. This CDR3 is 13 amino acids long. V was cut by 6 bases and J by 4 bases, with 11 bases left in between. The DNA of the CDR3 is TGCGCCAGCATGTCAGGCCCTAATCAGCCCCAGCATTTT. Translated: CASMSGPNQPQHF. The full variable domain, with the rest looked up from reference TRBV5-1 and TRBJ1-5, is KAGVTQTPRYLIKTRGQQVTLSCSPISGHRSVSWYQQTPGQGLQFLFEYFSETQRNKGNFPGRFSGRQFSNSRSEMNVSTLELGDSALYLCASMSGPNQPQHFGDGTRLSIL.

V is TRBV5-1 and J is TRBJ2-3, with 9 positions matching TRBD1. Losses at the gene ends were 2 bases for V and 2 bases for J; bases not matched to a gene: 3. This CDR3 contains 15 residues. Germline V CDR1 and CDR2: SGHRS, YFSETQ. CDR3 in amino acids: CASSFGDRDTDTQYF. Written as DNA, the CDR3 is TGCGCCAGCAGCTTTGGGGACAGGGACACAGATACGCAGTATTTT.

This chain joins TRBV6-5 and TRBJ2-7; no clear D gene. The V gene's germline CDR1 is MNHEY and CDR2 SVGAGI. This CDR3 is 11 amino acids long. V lost 8 bases and J lost 3, with 8 bases in between. CDR3 DNA: TGTGCCAGCCGCTCGGGCTACGAGCAGTACTTC. Amino acids: CASRSGYEQYF.